This entry is about one T cell receptor (beta chain). Its antigen is not identified. The entry originates in a study of T-cell memory formation after mild COVID-19. Study conclusions and caveats: From day 15 to 85, contracting clones were balanced between CD4 and CD8, whereas later expanders leaned toward CD4+. Contracting CD4+ clones sat mainly in CM and EM; CD8+ in EMRA.

TCRdb independently ran MiXCR on the 5' RACE reads; one entry per CDR3 protein. The sample lists 300,000 to 400,000 distinct CDR3 sequences; approximately 29% were seen once. Germline V gives CDR1 PRHDT, CDR2 FYEKMQ (reference sequence). Trimming took 5 bases from V and 4 from J, leaving 6 bases between them. There are 12 residues in the CDR3. The specimen was PBMCs or a T cell subset sorted from them (not recorded which). This sequence was found in an adult woman who had mild COVID-19 (a few samples of this study predate the infection). Cell type and time point are not known. This chain connects TRBV13 to TRBJ2-1; D ambiguous. CDR3 DNA sequence: TGTGCCAGCAGCGTACAGTACAATGAGCAGTTCTTC. Protein sequence: CASSVQYNEQFF.